This T cell receptor beta chain was sequenced for a study of blood T cell repertoires in COVID-19. Study background: COVID-19 samples, acute and convalescent, were from the United States, Italy and Spain. PBMCs, B-cell-depleted T cells, or T cells provided the cDNA or gDNA that made up the material.

Produced via immunoSEQ multiplex PCR; TCRdb's table is partial and in-frame only. The table lists around 76,000 clones, approximately 77% of them singletons. Trimming cost V 0 bases and J 2 bases; bases outside gene matches: 3. The CDR3 extends over 16 amino acids. Germline CDR1 reads SGDLS; CDR2 reads YYNGEE. V gene TRBV9 combines with J gene TRBJ2-2, with 8 bases lining up with TRBD2. The receptor was isolated from a woman aged 70-85 years with acute or convalescent COVID-19. The sequenced sample was peripheral blood. The CDR3 region has the DNA TGTGCCAGCAGCGTAGGGAGCGGGGGAAACACCGGGGAGCTGTTTTTT. This encodes CASSVGSGGNTGELFF.